Each of the 21 T cell receptor beta chains below was sequenced from the same sample in a study of T cell clonality in common variable immunodeficiency. Profiling relied on immunoSEQ multiplex PCR, and the TCRdb table lists in-frame clones only, not all of them. Sampling found tens of thousands of clones, none seen once. Sequencing used peripheral blood mononuclear cells. The receptors come from a person between 18 and 75 years old in good health.

This clone was found many times. Read coverage stops 3 residues before the CDR3 terminus; the germline J gene supplies the remainder. This chain links TRBV10-2 with TRBJ2-3; 9 positions match TRBD2. V shed 6 bases, J shed 3 bases, and the junction held 1 base outside the gene matches. The CDR3 covers 13 residues. Germline lookup yields CDR1 WSHSY and CDR2 SAAADI. The part of the CDR3 DNA that was read is TGCGCCAGCAGGCGGGAGGGTACAGATACG. It yields the protein CASRREGTDT. The CDR3 as a whole reads CASRREGTDTQYF.

This clone was detected many times. The read halts 3 residues ahead of the CDR3 end, with the missing end drawn from the germline J gene. The chain employs TRBV28 and TRBJ2-1, with 10 bases that match TRBD2. Losses at the gene ends were 4 bases for V and 3 bases for J; bases not matched to a gene: 6. This CDR3 spans 16 amino acids. Germline assignment: CDR1 MDHEN and CDR2 SYDVKM. The CDR3 sequence is CASSSPSSGSYNEQFF. CDR3 bases read: TGTGCCAGCAGTTCGCCCTCTAGCGGGAGCTACAATGAG.

Many counts were recorded for this clone. The read terminates 3 residues before the CDR3 end, so the remaining end is supplied by the germline J gene. V and J are TRBV9 and TRBJ2-1; 9 bases are shared with TRBD1. Germline loops: CDR1 SGDLS, CDR2 YYNGEE. V shed 0 bases, J shed 2 bases, and the junction held 18 bases outside the gene matches. The CDR3 length is 21 residues. CDR3 loop: CASSVGGAISRDRATYNEQFF. The covered CDR3 bases are TGTGCCAGCAGCGTAGGAGGAGCTATTTCCCGGGACAGGGCTACCTACAATGAG.

This clone was seen ten or more times. Read sequence stops 3 residues before the CDR3 end, and the germline J gene provides the missing end. The J gene is TRBJ1-4, the V gene TRBV28; 8 bases are shared with TRBD1. The CDR3 consists of 14 residues. The germline CDR1 and CDR2 sequences are MDHEN and SYDVKM. The V and J ends lost 6 bases and 5 bases, in that order; junction bases with no gene match: 5. CDR3 DNA (partial): TGTGCCAGCAGCCTCAGGGGGCCGAATGAAAAA. Amino acid sequence: CASSLRGPNEK. The entire CDR3 reads CASSLRGPNEKLFF.

This clone was seen repeatedly, ten times or more. Sequencing ends 3 residues short of the CDR3 end; the germline J gene provides the rest. V gene TRBV20-1 combines with J gene TRBJ1-3; D may be TRBD1 (5 bases). Germline V CDR1 and CDR2: DFQATT, SNEGSKA (reference sequence). The CDR3 sequence is 12 residues long. The CDR3 is CSAARVERTIYF. Partial CDR3 DNA: TGCAGTGCTGCCAGGGTTGAGAGGACC.

The CDR3 loop is CASNQRGPNTEAFF. The CDR3 bases that were read are TGTGCCAGTAACCAAAGGGGCCCTAACACTGAA. V and J are TRBV19 and TRBJ1-1; a weak D match, TRBD1 (5 bases). The read ends 3 residues shy of where the CDR3 ends; the end is completed using the germline J gene. V was pared by 7 bases and J by 2 bases, with 14 bases between. The CDR3 length is 14 residues. CDR1 is LNHDA, CDR2 SQIVND, per germline (reference sequence).

This clone showed up many times. The CDR3 goes on 3 residues after the read ends, and that part is filled in from the germline J gene. The V call is TRBV28, the J call TRBJ1-6; 7 nucleotides align to TRBD1. Trimming at V came to 2 bases and at J to 9 bases, leaving 7 bases not matched to a gene. Germline V gene sequence: CDR1 MDHEN, CDR2 SYDVKM. This CDR3 has 15 amino acids. The CDR3 sequence is CASSLVAGGGSPLHF. Partial CDR3 DNA: TGTGCCAGCAGTTTAGTGGCAGGGGGAGGTTCACCC.

In its sample, this clone was seen many times. The CDR3 end falls 3 residues outside the read, so it is completed with the germline J gene. This rearrangement joins TRBV29-1 to TRBJ2-7; 10 nucleotides line up with TRBD1. V lost 4 bases, J lost 5 bases, and 5 bases stayed unmatched. Germline CDR1 is SQVTM and CDR2 is ANQGSEA. The CDR3 loop spans 13 amino acids. Incomplete CDR3 DNA: TGCAGCGTTGCCCGGGACAGGGGCCACGAG. Amino acids: CSVARDRGHE. The CDR3 in full is CSVARDRGHEQYF.

This clone was counted ten times or more. The read terminates 3 residues ahead of where the CDR3 ends, so the germline J gene completes it. V and J are TRBV19 and TRBJ1-5; D is ambiguous. The CDR3 is 13 amino acids. The germline V gene has CDR1 LNHDA and CDR2 SQIVND (reference sequence). With 3 bases removed from V and 6 bases from J, the gap between germline ends came to 9 bases. The CDR3 is CASSITIGQPQHF. The CDR3 DNA, read in part, is TGTGCCAGTAGTATTACTATTGGTCAGCCC. Variable domain in full (rest from reference TRBV19 and TRBJ1-5): DGGITQSPKYLFRKEGQNVTLSCEQNLNHDAMYWYRQDPGQGLRLIYYSQIVNDFQKGDIAEGYSVSREKKESFPLTVTSAQKNPTAFYLCASSITIGQPQHFGDGTRLSIL.

This clone was recorded many times. Read data end 3 residues before the CDR3 end; the end is taken from the germline J gene. The rearrangement links TRBV7-2 to TRBJ2-1; 8 nucleotides match TRBD1. This CDR3 region has 14 residues. The trim removed 1 base at V and 9 bases at J, leaving 5 bases unmatched. Germline CDR1 and CDR2: SGHTA and FQGNSA. The CDR3 DNA, read in part, is TGTGCCAGCAGCTTAGGACAGGGGTCGGGTGAG. Translating it yields CASSLGQGSGE. The whole CDR3 reads CASSLGQGSGEQFF. Complete variable domain (other parts from reference TRBV7-2 and TRBJ2-1): GAGVSQSPSNKVTEKGKDVELRCDPISGHTALYWYRQSLGQGLEFLIYFQGNSAPDKSGLPSDRFSAERTGGSVSTLTIQRTQQEDSAVYLCASSLGQGSGEQFFGPGTRLTVL.

This clone was counted at least ten times. The CDR3 extends 3 residues past the end of the read, so its final part is completed from the germline J gene. The gene calls are TRBV10-2 and TRBJ2-3, with TRBD1 matching 7 bases. Germline trimming cut 8 bases from V and 1 base from J; bases unmatched to any gene: 3. Germline V gene sequence: CDR1 WSHSY, CDR2 SAAADI. The CDR3 has 13 residues. The part of the CDR3 DNA that was read is TGCGCCAGCGCAACAGGGGGCACAGATACG. The encoded protein is CASATGGTDT. The CDR3, in full, reads CASATGGTDTQYF.

This clone was counted many times. The CDR3 is cut off 3 residues early in the read; its end comes from the germline J gene. The rearrangement uses TRBV20-1 and TRBJ1-1; D is uncertain. CDR1 and CDR2 from the germline V gene are DFQATT and SNEGSKA (reference sequence). The CDR3 covers 14 residues. V lost 6 bases and J lost 1, with 15 bases in between. This chain's CDR3 is CSARPGSTNTEAFF. CDR3 bases read: TGCAGTGCGAGGCCCGGGTCTACGAACACTGAA.

This clone was recorded many times. The CDR3 end falls 3 residues outside the read, so it is completed with the germline J gene. The V gene is TRBV19, the J gene TRBJ1-3; no definite D call. The germline gives CDR1 LNHDA, CDR2 SQIVND (reference sequence). V lost 4 bases to trimming and J lost 1 base, with 8 bases between them. The CDR3 loop spans 14 amino acids. CDR3 sequence reads: CASSTTVSGNTIYF. Partial CDR3 DNA: TGTGCCAGTAGTACAACAGTATCTGGAAACACC. Full variable domain (missing parts from reference TRBV19 and TRBJ1-3): DGGITQSPKYLFRKEGQNVTLSCEQNLNHDAMYWYRQDPGQGLRLIYYSQIVNDFQKGDIAEGYSVSREKKESFPLTVTSAQKNPTAFYLCASSTTVSGNTIYFGEGSWLTVV.

This clone was counted many times. The CDR3 extends 3 residues past the end of the read, so its final part is completed from the germline J gene. J is TRBJ1-4 and V is TRBV7-2; 7 positions agree with TRBD1. Germline CDR1 reads SGHTA; CDR2 reads FQGNSA. J was trimmed by 7 bases and V by 5 bases; bases with no gene match: 7. The CDR3 runs 14 residues. The sequenced part of the CDR3 DNA is TGTGCCAGCAGCACCGACAGGGAAGGTGAAAAA. Residues: CASSTDREGEK. The whole CDR3 protein is CASSTDREGEKLFF.

This clone came up many times. The CDR3 is CASSSRLAGNYEQYF. Incomplete CDR3 DNA: TGTGCCAGCAGCTCGCGACTAGCGGGCAATTACGAG. The chain carries TRBV5-4 and TRBJ2-7; 10 bases map to TRBD2. The CDR3 goes on 3 residues after the read ends, and that part is filled in from the germline J gene. The junction had 7 bases not matched to a gene; V was cut back by 3 bases and J by 4 bases. Germline loops: CDR1 SGHNT, CDR2 YYREEE (reference sequence). The CDR3 covers 15 residues.

This clone showed up many times. Coverage ceases 3 residues before the CDR3 finishes, and the germline J gene fills in the end. The chain employs TRBV19 and TRBJ2-1, with TRBD1 matching 7 bases. CDR3 length: 14 amino acids. Unmatched junction bases numbered 3, after V lost 7 bases and J lost 0 bases. From germline, CDR1 is LNHDA and CDR2 SQIVND (reference sequence). Partial CDR3 DNA: TGTGCCAGTAAGGGGGACAGCTCCTACAATGAG. This translates into CASKGDSSYNE. The CDR3 reads in full as CASKGDSSYNEQFF.

This clone was recorded many times. Read data end 3 residues before the CDR3 end; the end is taken from the germline J gene. The chain joins TRBV6-1 to TRBJ2-1; no reliable D call. The CDR3 runs 13 residues. The germline CDR1 and CDR2 sequences are MNHNS and SASEGT. The V and J ends lost 4 bases and 3 bases respectively, with 7 bases between them. The CDR3 bases that were read are TGTGCCAGCAGTGCGGGTCTCTACAATGAG. It yields the protein CASSAGLYNE. Given in full, the CDR3 is CASSAGLYNEQFF.

Ten or more counts support this clone. The CDR3 end lies 3 residues beyond the end of the read and is filled in from the germline J gene. This chain joins TRBV4-1 and TRBJ2-7; TRBD1 might be the D (6 bases). CDR3 size: 15 residues. Trimming stripped 3 bases from V and 4 bases from J, with 16 bases between. Germline V CDR1 and CDR2: MGHRA, YSYEKL. CDR3 bases read: TGCGCCAGCAGCCAGGGTCAGACAGGCTTATACGAG. It codes for CASSQGQTGLYE. The full-length CDR3 reads as CASSQGQTGLYEQYF.

This clone occurred many times. The CDR3 end is not reached by the read, which stops 3 residues before it; the germline J gene fills it in. Other nucleotide sequences from this sample produce the same CDR3. The genes are TRBV19 and TRBJ2-2; a weak D match, TRBD1 (5 bases). V was trimmed by 6 bases and J by 6 bases, leaving 8 bases between them. Germline CDR1 LNHDA, CDR2 SQIVND (reference sequence). The CDR3 extends over 12 amino acids. This CDR3 is CASSQGPGELFF. CDR3 bases read: TGTGCCAGTAGCCAGGGCCCCGGGGAG.

This clone occurred many times. The read ends 3 residues before the CDR3 terminus; that terminus is restored from the germline J gene. The chain combines TRBV19 with TRBJ2-2; weak D call: TRBD1 (5 bases). There are 13 residues in the CDR3. V was clipped by 5 bases and J by 7 bases, with 11 bases between them. CDR1 is LNHDA, CDR2 SQIVND, per germline (reference sequence). The sequenced CDR3 bases are TGTGCCAGTAGTCCAGGGATCATCGGGGAG. Encoded protein: CASSPGIIGE. In full, the CDR3 reads CASSPGIIGELFF.

At least ten counts were recorded for this clone. The sequenced fragment ends 3 residues before the CDR3 boundary, so the rest is inferred from the germline J gene. The chain joins TRBV2 to TRBJ2-4; maybe TRBD2 (6 bases). The CDR3 is 12 amino acids. Germline V lookup: CDR1 SNHLY, CDR2 FYNNEI. V lost 10 bases, J lost 7 bases, and 14 bases lay in between. CDR3 DNA (partial): TGTGCCACCGCCGGGGGAAGGAACATT. This encodes CATAGGRNI. The whole CDR3 sequence reads CATAGGRNIQYF. Full variable domain (rest looked up from reference TRBV2 and TRBJ2-4): EPEVTQTPSHQVTQMGQEVILRCVPISNHLYFYWYRQILGQKVEFLVSFYNNEISEKSEIFDDQFSVERPDGSNFTLKIRSTKLEDSAMYFCATAGGRNIQYFGAGTRLSVL.